The 8 T cell receptor beta chains below come from one sample, sequenced in a study of T cells in Graves' hyperthyroidism and ophthalmopathy. Amplified TCR beta CDR3 regions came from RNA transcripts. When the TCR CDR3 underwent first-round RT-PCR, the HTBI primer set was used. TCRdb used MiXCR to reprocess the multiplex PCR reads, holding one entry per CDR3 protein. The sample consists of approximately 610,000 distinct CDR3 sequences, approximately 15% of them appearing once. Sequencing input: blood. These TCRs come from a woman under 30 with Graves' hyperthyroidism.

This clonotype was counted many times. This chain uses TRBV5-1 with TRBJ2-7, with D uncertain. CDR1 SGHRS and CDR2 YFSETQ come from the germline V gene. CDR3 size: 14 residues. V lost 5 bases and J lost 3, with 15 bases in between. In DNA, the CDR3 is TGCGCCAGCAGGTTTGCGGTTTTTGACTACGAGCAGTACTTC. Its protein product is CASRFAVFDYEQYF. The whole variable domain, filled in from reference TRBV5-1 and TRBJ2-7, reads KAGVTQTPRYLIKTRGQQVTLSCSPISGHRSVSWYQQTPGQGLQFLFEYFSETQRNKGNFPGRFSGRQFSNSRSEMNVSTLELGDSALYLCASRFAVFDYEQYFGPGTRLTVT.

This clonotype has at least ten counts. The DNA of the CDR3 is TGCGCCAGCAGCGTACAGGGATATGAGCAGTTCTTC. This gives the protein CASSVQGYEQFF. The chain has TRBV5-1 and TRBJ2-1, with D possibly TRBD1 on 6 matching bases. This CDR3 region has 12 residues. Germline CDR1 is SGHRS and CDR2 is YFSETQ. Deletions cut 4 bases from V and 8 bases from J, with 10 bases between.

This clonotype was observed many times. This rearrangement joins TRBV12-3 or TRBV12-4 to TRBJ2-5, with unresolved D. V was cut by 6 bases and J by 7 bases, with 15 bases left in between. The CDR3 extends over 13 amino acids. The CDR3 is CASSPRVPGTQYF. In nucleotides, the CDR3 is TGTGCCAGCAGCCCAAGGGTTCCTGGGACCCAGTACTTC.

CDR3 nucleotides: TGTGCCAGCCGCGGGAGGAACACCGGGGAGCTGTTTTTT. This translates into CASRGRNTGELFF. V is TRBV11-3 and J is TRBJ2-2; TRBD2 matches 7 bases. This CDR3 has 13 amino acids. Germline V lookup: CDR1 SGHNT, CDR2 YENEEA. V shed 8 bases, J shed 1 base, and the junction held 1 base outside the gene matches.

This clonotype was seen once. The chain combines TRBV19 with TRBJ1-5, with D possibly TRBD1 on 6 matching bases. CDR3 length: 18 amino acids. Germline CDR1 LNHDA, CDR2 SQIVND (reference sequence). V was pared by 0 bases and J by 7 bases, with 22 bases between. The CDR3 loop reads CASSIDGGWRGIGQPQHF. The CDR3 DNA sequence: TGTGCCAGTAGTATAGATGGGGGGTGGAGGGGGATAGGCCAGCCCCAGCATTTT. Filled out from reference TRBV19 and TRBJ1-5, the complete variable domain reads DGGITQSPKYLFRKEGQNVTLSCEQNLNHDAMYWYRQDPGQGLRLIYYSQIVNDFQKGDIAEGYSVSREKKESFPLTVTSAQKNPTAFYLCASSIDGGWRGIGQPQHFGDGTRLSIL.

The chain links TRBV4-2 to TRBJ2-1, with D possibly matching TRBD2 (6 bases). Germline lookup yields CDR1 LGHNA and CDR2 YNFKEQ. The V gene lost 1 base and the J gene lost 9 bases, with 19 bases spanning the gap. This CDR3 is 16 amino acids long. DNA of the CDR3: TGTGCCAGCAGCCAAGGGATCGGGGGATTCTGGGGTGAGCAGTTCTTC. This codes for CASSQGIGGFWGEQFF.

This clonotype was seen many times. The chain employs TRBV12-3 or TRBV12-4 and TRBJ2-5; TRBD1 might be the D (6 bases). The V end was cut by 6 bases, the J end by 5 bases, with 16 bases between. The CDR3 is 14 residues long. This CDR3 reads CASSHLTGSETQYF. The CDR3, as DNA: TGTGCCAGCAGCCACCTAACAGGGTCGGAGACCCAGTACTTC.

Many counts were recorded for this clonotype. V is TRBV20-1 and J is TRBJ2-1; D call uncertain. The CDR3 loop spans 11 amino acids. V lost 0 bases and J 8 bases, leaving 5 bases between the germline ends. The V gene's germline CDR1 is DFQATT and CDR2 SNEGSKA (reference sequence). The CDR3 nucleotides are TGCAGTGCTAGAGATTCCCATGAGCAGTTCTTC. Translation gives CSARDSHEQFF.